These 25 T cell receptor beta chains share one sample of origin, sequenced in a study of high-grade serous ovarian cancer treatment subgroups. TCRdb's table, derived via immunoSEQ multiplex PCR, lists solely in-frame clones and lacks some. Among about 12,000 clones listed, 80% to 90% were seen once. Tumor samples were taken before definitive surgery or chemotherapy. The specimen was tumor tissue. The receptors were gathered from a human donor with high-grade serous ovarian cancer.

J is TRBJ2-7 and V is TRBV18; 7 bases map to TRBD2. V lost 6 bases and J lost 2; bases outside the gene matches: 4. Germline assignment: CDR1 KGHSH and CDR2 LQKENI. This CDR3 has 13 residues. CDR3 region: CASSHREAYEQYV. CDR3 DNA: TGTGCCAGCTCCCACCGGGAGGCCTACGAGCAGTACGTC.

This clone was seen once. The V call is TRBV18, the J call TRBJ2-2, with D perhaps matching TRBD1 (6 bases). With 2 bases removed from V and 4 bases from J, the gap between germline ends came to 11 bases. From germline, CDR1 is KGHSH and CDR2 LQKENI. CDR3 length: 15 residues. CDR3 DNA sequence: TGTGCCAGCTCACCAGCGCAGGACAGCACCGGGGAGCTGTTTTTT. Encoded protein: CASSPAQDSTGELFF.

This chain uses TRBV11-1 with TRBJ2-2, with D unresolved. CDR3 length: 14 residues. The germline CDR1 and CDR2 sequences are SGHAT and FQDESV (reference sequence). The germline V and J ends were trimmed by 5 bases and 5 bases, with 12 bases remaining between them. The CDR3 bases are TGTGCCAGCAGCCCATCAATAAGGACCGGGGAGCTGTTTTTT. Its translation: CASSPSIRTGELFF.

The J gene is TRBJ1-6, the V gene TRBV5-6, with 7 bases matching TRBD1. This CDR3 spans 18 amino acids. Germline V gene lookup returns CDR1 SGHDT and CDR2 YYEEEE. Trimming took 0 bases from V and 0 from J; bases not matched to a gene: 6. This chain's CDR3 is CASSLVQGTSSYNSPLHF. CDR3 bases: TGTGCCAGCAGCTTGGTACAGGGGACCAGCTCCTATAATTCACCCCTCCACTTT.

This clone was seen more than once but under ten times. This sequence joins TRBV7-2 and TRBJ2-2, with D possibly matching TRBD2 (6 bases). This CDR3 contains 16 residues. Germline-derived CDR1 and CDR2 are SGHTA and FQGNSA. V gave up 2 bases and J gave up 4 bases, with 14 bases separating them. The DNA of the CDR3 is TGTGCCAGCAGCTTAAGCAAGAGGGGAGGCACCGGGGAGCTGTTTTTT. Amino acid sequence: CASSLSKRGGTGELFF.

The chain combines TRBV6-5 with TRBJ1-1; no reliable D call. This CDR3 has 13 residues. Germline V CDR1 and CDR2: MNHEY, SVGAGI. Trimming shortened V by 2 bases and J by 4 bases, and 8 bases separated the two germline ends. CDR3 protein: CASSYLPGTEAFF. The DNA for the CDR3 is TGTGCCAGCAGTTACCTCCCGGGCACTGAAGCTTTCTTT.

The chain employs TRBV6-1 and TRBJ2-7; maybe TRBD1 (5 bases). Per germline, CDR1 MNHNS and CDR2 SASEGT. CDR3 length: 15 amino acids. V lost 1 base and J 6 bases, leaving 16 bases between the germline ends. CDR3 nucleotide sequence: TGTGCCAGCAGTGAAGGGTGGGCAGGGTTTTCCGAGCAGTACGTC. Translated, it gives CASSEGWAGFSEQYV.

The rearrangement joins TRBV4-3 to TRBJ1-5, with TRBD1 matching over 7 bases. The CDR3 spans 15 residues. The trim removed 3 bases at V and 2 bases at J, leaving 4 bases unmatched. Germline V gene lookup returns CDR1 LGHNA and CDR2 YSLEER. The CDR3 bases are TGCGCCAGCAGCCAGGGGACAGAACGCAATCAGCCCCAGCATTTT. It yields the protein CASSQGTERNQPQHF.

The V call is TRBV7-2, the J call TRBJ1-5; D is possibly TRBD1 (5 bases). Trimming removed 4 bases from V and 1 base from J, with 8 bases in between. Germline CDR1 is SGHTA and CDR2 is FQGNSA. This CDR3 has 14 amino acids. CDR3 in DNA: TGTGCCAGCAGCTCAGACAGAAGCAATCAGCCCCAGCATTTT. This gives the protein CASSSDRSNQPQHF.

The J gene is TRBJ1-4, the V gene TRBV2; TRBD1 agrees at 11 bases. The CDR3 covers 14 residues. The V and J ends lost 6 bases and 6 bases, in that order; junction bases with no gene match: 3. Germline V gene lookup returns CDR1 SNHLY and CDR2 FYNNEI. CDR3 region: CASRGDRGDEKLFF. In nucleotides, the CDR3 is TGTGCCAGCAGGGGGGACAGGGGGGATGAAAAACTGTTTTTT.

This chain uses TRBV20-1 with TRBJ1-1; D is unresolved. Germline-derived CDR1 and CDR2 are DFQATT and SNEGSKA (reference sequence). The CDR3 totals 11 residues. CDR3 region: CSPTLLTEAFF. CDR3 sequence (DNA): TGCAGCCCTACCTTGCTCACTGAAGCTTTCTTT.

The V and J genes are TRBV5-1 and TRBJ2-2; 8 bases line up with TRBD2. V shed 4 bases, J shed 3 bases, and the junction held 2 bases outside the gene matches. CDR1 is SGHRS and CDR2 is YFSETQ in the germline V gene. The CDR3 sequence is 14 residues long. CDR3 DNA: TGCGCCAGCAGCAGGCGGGGGGACACCGGGGAGCTGTTTTTT. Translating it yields CASSRRGDTGELFF. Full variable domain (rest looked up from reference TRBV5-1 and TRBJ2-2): KAGVTQTPRYLIKTRGQQVTLSCSPISGHRSVSWYQQTPGQGLQFLFEYFSETQRNKGNFPGRFSGRQFSNSRSEMNVSTLELGDSALYLCASSRRGDTGELFFGEGSRLTVL.

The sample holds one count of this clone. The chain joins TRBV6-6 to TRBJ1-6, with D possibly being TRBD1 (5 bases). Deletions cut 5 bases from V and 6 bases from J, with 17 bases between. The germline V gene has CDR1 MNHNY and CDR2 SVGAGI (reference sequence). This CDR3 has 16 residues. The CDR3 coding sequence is TGTGCCAGCAGTCCCGGGGGAGGTCGAACTAATTCACCCCTCCACTTT. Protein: CASSPGGGRTNSPLHF.

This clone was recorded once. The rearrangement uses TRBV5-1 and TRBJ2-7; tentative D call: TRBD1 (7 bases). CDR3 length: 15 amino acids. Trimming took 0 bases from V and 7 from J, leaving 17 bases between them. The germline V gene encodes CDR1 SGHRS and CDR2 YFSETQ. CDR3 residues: CASSLAGQRGGEQYF. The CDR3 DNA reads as TGCGCCAGCAGCTTGGCGGGACAGCGCGGAGGGGAGCAGTACTTC.

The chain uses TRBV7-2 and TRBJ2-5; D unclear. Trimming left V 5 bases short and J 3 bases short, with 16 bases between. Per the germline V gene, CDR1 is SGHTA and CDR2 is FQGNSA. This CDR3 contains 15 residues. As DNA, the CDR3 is TGTGCCAGCAGCATCAGACTCGCCCCTGAAGAGACCCAGTACTTC. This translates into CASSIRLAPEETQYF.

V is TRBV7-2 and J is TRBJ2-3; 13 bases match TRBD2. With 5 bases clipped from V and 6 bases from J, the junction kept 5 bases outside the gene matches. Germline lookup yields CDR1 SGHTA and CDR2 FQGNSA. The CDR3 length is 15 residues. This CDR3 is CASSRLAGGRDTQYF. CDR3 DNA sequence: TGTGCCAGCAGCAGACTAGCGGGGGGACGGGATACGCAGTATTTT.

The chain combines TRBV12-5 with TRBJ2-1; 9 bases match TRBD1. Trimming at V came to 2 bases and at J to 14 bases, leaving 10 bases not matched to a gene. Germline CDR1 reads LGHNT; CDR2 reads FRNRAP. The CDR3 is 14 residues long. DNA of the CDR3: TGTGCTAGTGGTTTGACCCCCGGGACAGGGAACAAGTTCTTC. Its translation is CASGLTPGTGNKFF.

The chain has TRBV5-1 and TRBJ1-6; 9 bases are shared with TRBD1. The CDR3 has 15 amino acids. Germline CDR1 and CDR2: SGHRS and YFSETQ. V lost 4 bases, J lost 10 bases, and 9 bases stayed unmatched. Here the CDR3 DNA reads TGCGCCAGCAGCCACGGGACAGGGTCAGGGTCACCCCTCCACTTT. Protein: CASSHGTGSGSPLHF. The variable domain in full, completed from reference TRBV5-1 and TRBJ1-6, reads KAGVTQTPRYLIKTRGQQVTLSCSPISGHRSVSWYQQTPGQGLQFLFEYFSETQRNKGNFPGRFSGRQFSNSRSEMNVSTLELGDSALYLCASSHGTGSGSPLHFGNGTRLTVT.

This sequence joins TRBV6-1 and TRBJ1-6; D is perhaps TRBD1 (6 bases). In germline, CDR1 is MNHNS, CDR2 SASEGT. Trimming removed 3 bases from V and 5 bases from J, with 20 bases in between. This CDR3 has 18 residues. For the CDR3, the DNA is TGTGCCAGCAGTGAGAGGGGGTATTTTTCGTTTGATAATTCACCCCTCCACTTT. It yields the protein CASSERGYFSFDNSPLHF.

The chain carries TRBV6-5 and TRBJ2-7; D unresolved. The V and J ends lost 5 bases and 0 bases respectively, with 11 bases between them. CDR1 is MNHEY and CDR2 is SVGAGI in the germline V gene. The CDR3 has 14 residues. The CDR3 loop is CASSPLSLSYEQYF. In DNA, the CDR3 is TGTGCCAGCAGTCCACTGTCTCTCTCCTACGAGCAGTACTTC.

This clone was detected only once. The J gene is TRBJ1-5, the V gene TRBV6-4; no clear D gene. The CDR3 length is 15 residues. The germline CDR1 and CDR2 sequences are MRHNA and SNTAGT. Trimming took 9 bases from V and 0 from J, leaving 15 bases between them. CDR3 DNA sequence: TGTGCCAGGGTCCGGACGTCGGCTAGCAATCAGCCCCAGCATTTT. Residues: CARVRTSASNQPQHF.

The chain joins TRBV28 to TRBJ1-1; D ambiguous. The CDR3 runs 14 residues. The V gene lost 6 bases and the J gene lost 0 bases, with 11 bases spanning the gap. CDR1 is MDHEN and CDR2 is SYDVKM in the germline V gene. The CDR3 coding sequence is TGTGCCAGCAGCCCCTTAACCATGAACACTGAAGCTTTCTTT. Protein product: CASSPLTMNTEAFF. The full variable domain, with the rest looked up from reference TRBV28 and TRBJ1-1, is DVKVTQSSRYLVKRTGEKVFLECVQDMDHENMFWYRQDPGLGLRLIYFSYDVKMKEKGDIPEGYSVSREKKERFSLILESASTNQTSMYLCASSPLTMNTEAFFGQGTRLTVV.

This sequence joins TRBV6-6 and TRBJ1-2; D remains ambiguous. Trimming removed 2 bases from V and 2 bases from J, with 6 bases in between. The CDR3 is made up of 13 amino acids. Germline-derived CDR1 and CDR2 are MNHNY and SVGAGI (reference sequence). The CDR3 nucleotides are TGTGCCAGCAGTTACAACGGGAACTATGGCTACACCTTC. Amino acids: CASSYNGNYGYTF.

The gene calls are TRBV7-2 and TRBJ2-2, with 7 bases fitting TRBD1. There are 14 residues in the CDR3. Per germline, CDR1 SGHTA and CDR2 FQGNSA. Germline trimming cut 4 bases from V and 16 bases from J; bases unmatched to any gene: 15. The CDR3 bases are TGTGCCAGCAGCTCTAGGACAGGAGCAAGCTCAAGGTTTTTT. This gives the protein CASSSRTGASSRFF.

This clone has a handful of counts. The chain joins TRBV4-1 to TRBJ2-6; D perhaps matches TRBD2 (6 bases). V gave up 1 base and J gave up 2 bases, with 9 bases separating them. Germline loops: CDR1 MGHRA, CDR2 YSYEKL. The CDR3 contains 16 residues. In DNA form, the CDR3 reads TGCGCCAGCAGCCAAGGTTCGGGGGCTGGGGCCAACGTCCTGACTTTC. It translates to CASSQGSGAGANVLTF.